This entry concerns a single T cell receptor (beta chain). This table comes from immunoSEQ multiplex PCR, and its TCRdb copy is limited to in-frame clones, with some not included. Of approximately 190,000 clones listed, around 84% are singletons. The data stem from a study of blood T cell repertoires in COVID-19. Sequenced sample: peripheral blood. The receptor was isolated from a human donor in a cohort sampled during active COVID-19.

The CDR3 region is CASGSSYNPSGTSYEQYF. In DNA form, the CDR3 reads TGTGCCAGCGGGTCTTCGTATAACCCTAGCGGGACTTCCTACGAGCAGTACTTC. This chain connects TRBV27 to TRBJ2-7, with 9 bases lining up with TRBD2. With V trimmed by 8 bases and J by 1 base, 18 bases remained unmatched. The CDR3 runs to 18 residues. In germline, CDR1 is MNHEY, CDR2 SMNVEV (reference sequence).